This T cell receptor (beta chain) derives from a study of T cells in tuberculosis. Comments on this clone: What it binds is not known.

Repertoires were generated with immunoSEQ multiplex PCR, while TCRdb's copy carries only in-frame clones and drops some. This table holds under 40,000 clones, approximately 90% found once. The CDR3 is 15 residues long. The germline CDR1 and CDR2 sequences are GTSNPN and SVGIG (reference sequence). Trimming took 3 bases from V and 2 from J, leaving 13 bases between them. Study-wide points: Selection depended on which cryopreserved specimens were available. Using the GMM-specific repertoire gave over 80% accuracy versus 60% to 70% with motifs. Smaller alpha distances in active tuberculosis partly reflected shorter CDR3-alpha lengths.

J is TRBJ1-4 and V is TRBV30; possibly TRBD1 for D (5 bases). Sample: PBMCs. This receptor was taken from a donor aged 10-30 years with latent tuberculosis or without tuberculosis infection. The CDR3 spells CAWSALGGTNEKLFF. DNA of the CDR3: TGTGCCTGGAGCGCCCTTGGGGGGACTAATGAAAAACTGTTTTTT.